This TCR beta chain was observed in a study of a mutant IDH1 vaccine in newly diagnosed glioma. The wider study: Vaccinations, eight in total, occurred in weeks 1, 3, 5, 7, 11, 15, 19, 23. The study started vaccination 4-6 weeks after radiotherapy alone, or with temozolomide cycles. Treated patients showed a male proportion of approximately 60%, a female proportion of around 40%, and a mean age of around 40 years.

To note about this clone: The antigen is undetermined.

The method was immunoSEQ multiplex PCR; TCRdb's version includes in-frame clones alone and lacks a portion of them. The sample yields tens of thousands of clones, roughly 82% seen once. The germline V gene has CDR1 SGDLS and CDR2 YYNGEE. CDR3 length: 17 amino acids. The ends were cut back, 0 bases at V and 4 bases at J, with 19 bases in the middle. The time point denotes: week 23, last vaccination. Mutant IDH1 20-mer peptide, at 300 ug, made up each vaccine dose, with topical imiquimod. The sample in question was PBMCs, obtained from a glioma patient whose treatment included an IDH1 peptide vaccine. The V call is TRBV9, the J call TRBJ1-2; D not certain. The clonotype originates from a man younger than 40 with glioma. The CDR3 loop is CASSVGGSGNGLYGYTF. The CDR3, as DNA: TGTGCCAGCAGCGTAGGTGGGAGTGGGAACGGACTCTATGGCTACACCTTC.